The rows below give T cell receptor beta chains drawn from one sample of a study of shared clonotypes between healthy human individuals. Libraries were prepared by immunoSEQ multiplex PCR; TCRdb keeps only in-frame clonotypes and omits some of them. This table holds about 680,000 clones, about 91% found once. Sequenced: naive CD8+ T cells sorted from blood. The receptors were sampled from a young man in good health. Both conserved end residues are part of each CDR3. The D gene is left open where the match is weak. Clone size appears in some rows only: once, few, many, or a class for an expanded clone.

v_call	clone_size	j_call	d_call	cdr3_nt	cdr3_aa
TRBV11-1	.	TRBJ2-5	.	TGTGCCAGCAGCCCCCCCCTGGGCCAAGAGACCCAGTACTTC	CASSPPLGQETQYF
TRBV10-3	.	TRBJ2-2	TRBD1	TGTGCCATCAGGAGGGACAGGGATGGGAACACCGGGGAGCTGTTTTTT	CAIRRDRDGNTGELFF
TRBV27	.	TRBJ2-2	TRBD2	TGTGCCAGCAGTTTAGGGACTAGCGCGGCCGGGGAGCTGTTTTTT	CASSLGTSAAGELFF
TRBV2	.	TRBJ2-1	TRBD2	TGTGCCAGCGGGGGGGTTGTGCAGTTCTTC	CASGGVVQFF
TRBV7-2	.	TRBJ1-2	.	TGTGCCAGCAGTCCGGTCGAGCGCGGGTATGGCTACACCTTC	CASSPVERGYGYTF
TRBV19	.	TRBJ2-1	.	TGTGCCAGTAGTCTTCGGTTTGGGGGTGGTGAGCAGTTCTTC	CASSLRFGGGEQFF
TRBV10-1	few	TRBJ2-2	.	TGCGCCAGCAGTGAGCTTACGGGCGGGAACACCGGGGAGCTGTTTTTT	CASSELTGGNTGELFF
TRBV27	.	TRBJ1-5	.	TGTGCCAGCAGTTTAGGGCGGAGGGGCAATCAGCCCCAGCATTTT	CASSLGRRGNQPQHF
TRBV19	.	TRBJ2-1	.	TGTGCCAGTAGTATAAGAGGACTGGGTGAGCAGTTCTTC	CASSIRGLGEQFF
TRBV2	.	TRBJ2-7	TRBD2	TGTGCCAGCAGTGAATTACTAGCGGGCTTCTCCTACGAGCAGTACTTC	CASSELLAGFSYEQYF
TRBV14	.	TRBJ1-1	.	TGTGCCAGCAGCCAAGTAATGAATTGGGGGCTTTCTGAAGCTTTCTTT	CASSQVMNWGLSEAFF
TRBV28	.	TRBJ2-5	TRBD2	TGTGCCAGCAGTTTTCCGCCTAGCGGGATATACCAAGAGACCCAGTACTTC	CASSFPPSGIYQETQYF
TRBV11-2	.	TRBJ2-7	.	TGTGCCAGCAGCGGGTCGTCCGGCTACGAGCAGTACTTC	CASSGSSGYEQYF
TRBV9	once	TRBJ2-7	.	TGTGCCAGCAGCTCAGAGGGGCGCGGCGGGACGCCTTCCTACGAGCAGTACTTC	CASSSEGRGGTPSYEQYF